Sequencing of this T cell receptor beta chain was carried out in a study of T cells in Graves' hyperthyroidism and ophthalmopathy. At least ten counts were recorded for this clonotype. As yet, its antigen is unknown. Every diagnosis used clinical symptoms, serum thyroxine and TRAb, thyroid ultrasound and orbital computed tomography. Out of over 9 ml of fresh peripheral blood came the PBMCs. Overall study findings and caveats: Blood samples included most of the expanded thyroid clonotypes exceeding 0.001.

Using RNA transcripts as the source, TCR beta CDR3 regions were amplified. The TCR CDR3 was amplified in a first-round RT-PCR using the HTBI primer set. TCRdb reprocessed the multiplex PCR reads with MiXCR, giving one entry per CDR3 protein. The data hold a few hundred thousand distinct CDR3 sequences, with about 17% observed a single time. V was shortened by 5 bases and J by 7 bases, with 12 bases between the two germline ends. Germline V gene data show CDR1 as SGHTA and CDR2 as FQGNSA. This CDR3 contains 13 residues. Sequencing used blood. This sequence joins TRBV7-2 and TRBJ1-5; D gene ambiguous. The receptor was isolated from a woman in her sixties with Graves' ophthalmopathy. Here the CDR3 reads CASSPVLAQPQHF. In nucleotides, the CDR3 is TGTGCCAGCAGCCCCGTCCTGGCGCAGCCCCAGCATTTT.